This record looks at one TCR beta chain sequence and its context. V shed 6 bases and J shed 6 bases, with 14 bases lying between them. Germline V gene data show CDR1 as MNHNS and CDR2 as SASEGT. The CDR3 covers 14 residues. This sample is drawn from a study of shared clonotypes between healthy human individuals. Samples underwent the assay at deep level. Over several immunoSEQ plates, each subset's genomic DNA was distributed in even portions. Profiled with immunoSEQ multiplex PCR; TCRdb holds only in-frame clones, not every one. The sample holds about 490,000 clones, less than 80% seen once. Donation came from healthy HIV-negative adults that had no recent acute infections or vaccinations. Those who donated, Caucasian adults without exception, all lived in Nashville, Tennessee.

The TCR originated in a woman in her 40s in good health. Some clones in this sample may be carry-over from other donors' samples. The chain carries TRBV6-1 and TRBJ2-2, with D perhaps given as TRBD1 or TRBD2 (5 bases each). The specimen was PBMCs. DNA for the CDR3: TGTGCCAGCAGGGGGGACCCGCAATCCGGGGAGCTGTTTTTT. Translation gives CASRGDPQSGELFF.